This T cell receptor (beta chain) came from a study of blood T cells in healthy people across ages. Study-level findings and limits: Roughly linear age-related decline in beta diversity appeared, significant by age 40.

CDR3 length: 16 residues. V was cut by 0 bases and J by 3 bases, with 14 bases left in between. This clonotype was detected a few times. Its antigen is undetermined. With a J-beta primer mix and a sample-barcoded 5' primer, a second PCR ran about 6 to 11 cycles. In TCRdb, the 5' RACE reads were re-called with MiXCR into one record per CDR3 protein. The sample shows under 750,000 distinct CDR3 sequences, 40% to 55% of them seen only once. This chain uses TRBV12-3 or TRBV12-4 with TRBJ1-1; D might be TRBD1 (6 bases). The sequence was collected from a man at least 80 years old in good health. Sequencing input: blood. The chain's CDR3 is CASSLALRGADTEAFF. CDR3 sequence (DNA): TGTGCCAGCAGTTTAGCGCTTAGGGGGGCTGACACTGAAGCTTTCTTT.